These T cell receptor beta chains were read from a single sample in a study of cytomegalovirus exposure and HLA in healthy donors. Measured with immunoSEQ multiplex PCR; TCRdb has only the in-frame clones, and not every one. The sample shows roughly 66,000 clones, around 77% of them seen only once. Sample: PBMCs. The receptors were sampled from a man aged 50 to 59 in good health and CMV-seronegative. Each CDR3 is given without its conserved first and last residue. D genes are given only for firm matches. Expanded clones get a size class; other rows say once, few or many, or leave the size out.

j_gene: TRBJ1-4
abundance: NA
v_gene: TRBV28
d_gene: TRBD1
CDR3aa: ASSPRDRVSEKLF

j_gene: TRBJ1-2
abundance: NA
v_gene: TRBV19
d_gene: TRBD1
CDR3aa: ASSAGTALGVGYGYT

j_gene: TRBJ2-7
abundance: NA
v_gene: TRBV19
d_gene: NA
CDR3aa: ASSIASTYEQY

j_gene: TRBJ2-7
abundance: NA
v_gene: TRBV11-2
d_gene: NA
CDR3aa: ASSSLYEQY

j_gene: TRBJ1-3
abundance: NA
v_gene: TRBV29-1
d_gene: NA
CDR3aa: SVRESLVNTIY

j_gene: TRBJ2-7
abundance: few
v_gene: TRBV7-2
d_gene: NA
CDR3aa: ASSFDSREQY

j_gene: TRBJ2-2
abundance: NA
v_gene: TRBV10-1
d_gene: TRBD1
CDR3aa: ASMGTADTGELF

j_gene: TRBJ1-1
abundance: NA
v_gene: TRBV19
d_gene: TRBD1
CDR3aa: ASSRTGDATEAF

j_gene: TRBJ2-7
abundance: once
v_gene: TRBV5-1
d_gene: NA
CDR3aa: ASSFLGGSYEQY

j_gene: TRBJ2-1
abundance: NA
v_gene: TRBV15
d_gene: NA
CDR3aa: ATSRVREAYNEQF

j_gene: TRBJ2-2
abundance: NA
v_gene: TRBV28
d_gene: NA
CDR3aa: ASSFGDGGAGELF

j_gene: TRBJ1-5
abundance: NA
v_gene: TRBV19
d_gene: TRBD1
CDR3aa: ASSPGWTGGNQPQH

j_gene: TRBJ1-1
abundance: NA
v_gene: TRBV7-6
d_gene: TRBD1
CDR3aa: ASSWTGKGEAF

j_gene: TRBJ2-5
abundance: NA
v_gene: TRBV4-3
d_gene: NA
CDR3aa: ASSQEVGSVKETQY

j_gene: TRBJ2-1
abundance: NA
v_gene: TRBV10-2
d_gene: NA
CDR3aa: ASREIRYNEQF

j_gene: TRBJ2-4
abundance: NA
v_gene: TRBV11-1
d_gene: TRBD2
CDR3aa: ASSLLAGVGDIQY

j_gene: TRBJ2-3
abundance: few
v_gene: TRBV5-4
d_gene: NA
CDR3aa: ASSLERPDTQY

j_gene: TRBJ1-2
abundance: NA
v_gene: TRBV5-1
d_gene: TRBD1
CDR3aa: ASSTRQGTNYGYT

j_gene: TRBJ1-5
abundance: few
v_gene: TRBV7-2
d_gene: TRBD1
CDR3aa: ASSVGTGYSVNQPQH

j_gene: TRBJ2-1
abundance: NA
v_gene: TRBV6-5
d_gene: NA
CDR3aa: ASTHGRGAYNGQF

j_gene: TRBJ1-1
abundance: medium-sized
v_gene: TRBV19
d_gene: NA
CDR3aa: ASTRRGASMNTEAF

j_gene: TRBJ1-2
abundance: NA
v_gene: TRBV30
d_gene: TRBD1
CDR3aa: AWSPPDRVNGYT

j_gene: TRBJ2-1
abundance: NA
v_gene: TRBV28
d_gene: TRBD2
CDR3aa: ASSSTGLAAYNEQF

j_gene: TRBJ1-1
abundance: NA
v_gene: TRBV7-2
d_gene: TRBD1
CDR3aa: ASSATGGNTEAF

j_gene: TRBJ2-7
abundance: NA
v_gene: TRBV14
d_gene: TRBD2
CDR3aa: ASSQDSPREDGCSYEQY

j_gene: TRBJ1-2
abundance: NA
v_gene: TRBV29-1
d_gene: NA
CDR3aa: SVEPQFYGYT

j_gene: TRBJ1-4
abundance: NA
v_gene: TRBV5-1
d_gene: NA
CDR3aa: ASSWRDTTNEKLF